The 6 T cell receptor beta chains listed next were all sequenced from one sample in a study of blood T cell repertoires in COVID-19. Clones were sequenced by immunoSEQ multiplex PCR, and TCRdb holds only the in-frame ones, with some missing. The table shows about 220,000 clones, with roughly 88% occurring only once. The sequenced sample was peripheral blood. The receptors were sampled from a young man who had recovered from COVID-19.

V gene TRBV12-1 combines with J gene TRBJ1-1; TRBD1, the table's D call, lacks a check against the DNA. TRBV12-1 is a known pseudogene. The CDR3 runs 15 residues. CDR3 DNA: TGTGCCAGCAGCCAGGGGATTTGGGGTAACACTGAAGCTTTCTTT. Its translation: CASSQGIWGNTEAFF.

The genes are TRBV10-3 and TRBJ1-2; TRBD1 agrees at 8 bases. There are 15 residues in the CDR3. Germline CDR1 reads ENHRY; CDR2 reads SYGVKD. J gave up 3 bases and V 6 bases, and 9 bases lay outside the gene matches. This CDR3 reads CAIRDRDSIDYGYTF. CDR3 sequence (DNA): TGTGCCATCAGGGACAGGGATTCTATAGACTATGGCTACACCTTC.

This clone has only one observation. J is TRBJ2-7 and V is TRBV21-1; the table's D call, TRBD2, was not checked against the DNA. TRBV21-1 is given as a pseudogene. The CDR3 length is 11 residues. The CDR3 spells CASSNGYEQYF. The CDR3 coding sequence is TGTGCCAGCAGCAACGGGTACGAGCAGTACTTC.

The chain employs TRBV12-5 and TRBJ2-1; 7 bases line up with TRBD1. The CDR3 length is 13 residues. J was trimmed by 8 bases and V by 1 base; bases with no gene match: 2. Germline V gene data show CDR1 as LGHNT and CDR2 as FRNRAP. CDR3 nucleotide sequence: TGTGCTAGTGGTTTGGGGGGACAGCATGAGCAGTTCTTC. The encoded protein is CASGLGGQHEQFF.

V and J are TRBV24-1 and TRBJ1-1, with D possibly TRBD1 on 5 matching bases. The V gene's germline CDR1 is KGHDR and CDR2 SFDVKD. The CDR3 is 18 amino acids. Trimming cost V 0 bases and J 0 bases, with 16 bases left between them. DNA of the CDR3: TGTGCCACCAGTGATTTGGGCCTCGGGCAGGGAATGAACACTGAAGCTTTCTTT. Its protein product is CATSDLGLGQGMNTEAFF.

The table lists this clone with a count of one. The J gene is TRBJ2-1, the V gene TRBV6-2 or TRBV6-3; a weak D match, TRBD2 (6 bases). Germline CDR1 MNHEY, CDR2 SVGEGT. V shed 0 bases and J shed 7 bases, with 10 bases lying between them. This CDR3 region has 14 residues. In nucleotides, the CDR3 is TGTGCCAGCAGTTACTCGCTGCGGGGTAATGAGCAGTTCTTC. Residues: CASSYSLRGNEQFF.